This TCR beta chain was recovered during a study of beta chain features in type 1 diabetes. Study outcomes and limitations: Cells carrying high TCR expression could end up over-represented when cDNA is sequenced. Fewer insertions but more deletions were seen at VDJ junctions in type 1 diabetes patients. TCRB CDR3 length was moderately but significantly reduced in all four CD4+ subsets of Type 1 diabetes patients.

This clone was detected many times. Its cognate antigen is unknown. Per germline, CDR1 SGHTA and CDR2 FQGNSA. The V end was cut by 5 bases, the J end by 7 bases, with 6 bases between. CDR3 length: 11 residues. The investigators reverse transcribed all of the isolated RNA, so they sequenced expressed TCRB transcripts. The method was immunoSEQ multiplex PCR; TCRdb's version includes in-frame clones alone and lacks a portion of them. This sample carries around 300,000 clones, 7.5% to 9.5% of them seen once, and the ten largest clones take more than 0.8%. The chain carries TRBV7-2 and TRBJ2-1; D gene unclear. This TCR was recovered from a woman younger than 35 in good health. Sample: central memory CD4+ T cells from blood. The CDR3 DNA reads TGTGCCAGCAGCCTGGGGAATGAGCAGTTCTTC. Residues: CASSLGNEQFF.